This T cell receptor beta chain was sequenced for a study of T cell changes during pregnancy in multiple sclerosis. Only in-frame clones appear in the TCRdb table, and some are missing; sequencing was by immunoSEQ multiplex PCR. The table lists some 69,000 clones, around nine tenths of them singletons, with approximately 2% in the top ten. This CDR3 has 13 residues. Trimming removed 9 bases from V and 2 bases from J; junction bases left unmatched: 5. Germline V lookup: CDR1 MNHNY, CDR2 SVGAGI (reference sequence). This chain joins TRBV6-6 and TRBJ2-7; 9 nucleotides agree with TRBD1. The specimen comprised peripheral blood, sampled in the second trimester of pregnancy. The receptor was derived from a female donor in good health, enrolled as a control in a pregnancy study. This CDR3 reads CASSGTGTYEQYF. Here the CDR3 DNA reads TGTGCCAGTTCCGGGACAGGGACCTACGAGCAGTACTTC.